This T cell receptor beta chain originates from a study of T cells in localized non-small cell lung cancer. Overall study results and limits: Uninvolved neighboring lung showed the greatest T cell clonality, exceeding tumor. Adjacent lung was found to contain a median around 56 of the top 100 tumor clones.

With respect to this clone: Antigen: not known.

TCRdb's table, derived via immunoSEQ multiplex PCR, lists solely in-frame clones and lacks some. The sample includes tens of thousands of clones, 75% to 85% of them seen just once. V lost 7 bases, J lost 1 base, and 10 bases lay in between. The CDR3 spans 14 residues. Germline loops: CDR1 MDHEN, CDR2 SYDVKM. Sequencing was performed on peripheral blood, taken before any cancer treatment. This sequence joins TRBV28 and TRBJ2-2; D not resolved. The TCR sequence derives from a female donor of 60 years or more with stage I lung adenocarcinoma. CDR3 residues: CASTHVLNTGELFF. The CDR3 coding sequence is TGTGCCAGCACCCATGTGCTGAACACCGGGGAGCTGTTTTTT.